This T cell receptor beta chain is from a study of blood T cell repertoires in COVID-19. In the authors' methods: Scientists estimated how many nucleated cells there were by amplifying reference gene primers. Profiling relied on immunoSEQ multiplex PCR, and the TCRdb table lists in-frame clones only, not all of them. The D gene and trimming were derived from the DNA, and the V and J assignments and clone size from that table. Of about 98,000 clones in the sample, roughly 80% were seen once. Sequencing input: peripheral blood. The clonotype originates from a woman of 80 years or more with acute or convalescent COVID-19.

The CDR3 reads CASSTPRTKNIQYF. The CDR3 nucleotides read TGTGCCAGTAGTACCCCCAGGACCAAAAACATTCAGTACTTC. The chain carries TRBV19 and TRBJ2-4; D is unresolved. The CDR3 is 14 amino acids. Germline CDR1 is LNHDA and CDR2 is SQIVND (reference sequence). Deletions cut 4 bases from V and 2 bases from J, with 9 bases between.